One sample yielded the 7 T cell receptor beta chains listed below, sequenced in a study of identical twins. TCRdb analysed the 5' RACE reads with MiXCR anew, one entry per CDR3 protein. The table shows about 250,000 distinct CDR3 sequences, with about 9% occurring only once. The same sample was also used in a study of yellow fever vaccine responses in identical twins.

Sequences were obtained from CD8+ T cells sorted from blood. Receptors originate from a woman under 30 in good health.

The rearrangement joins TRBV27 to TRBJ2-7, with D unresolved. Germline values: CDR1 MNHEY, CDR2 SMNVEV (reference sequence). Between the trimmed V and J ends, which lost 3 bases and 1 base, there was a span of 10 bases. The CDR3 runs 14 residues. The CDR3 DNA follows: TGTGCCAGCAGTTTTGGGTCAGCTTCCTACGAGCAGTACTTC. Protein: CASSFGSASYEQYF.

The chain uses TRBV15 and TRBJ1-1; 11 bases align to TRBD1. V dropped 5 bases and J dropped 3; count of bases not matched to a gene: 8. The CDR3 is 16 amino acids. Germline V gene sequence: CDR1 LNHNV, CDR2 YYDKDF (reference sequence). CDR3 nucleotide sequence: TGTGCCACCAGCTCCGGAGGGGGACAGGGGGACACTGAAGCTTTCTTT. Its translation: CATSSGGGQGDTEAFF.

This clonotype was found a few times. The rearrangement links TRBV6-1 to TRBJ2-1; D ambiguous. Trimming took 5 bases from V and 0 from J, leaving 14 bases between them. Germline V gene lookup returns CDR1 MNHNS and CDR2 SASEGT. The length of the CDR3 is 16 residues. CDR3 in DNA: TGTGCCAGCAGTCAACCGGGCCTGGGCTCCTACAATGAGCAGTTCTTC. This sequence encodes CASSQPGLGSYNEQFF.

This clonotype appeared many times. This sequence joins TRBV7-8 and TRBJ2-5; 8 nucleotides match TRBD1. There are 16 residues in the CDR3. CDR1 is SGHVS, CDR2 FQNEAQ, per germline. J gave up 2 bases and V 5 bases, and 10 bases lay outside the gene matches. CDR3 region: CASSETGDALQETQYF. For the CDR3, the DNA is TGTGCCAGCAGCGAGACAGGGGACGCCCTACAAGAGACCCAGTACTTC. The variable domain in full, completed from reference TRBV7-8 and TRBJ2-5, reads GAGVSQSPRYKVAKRGQDVALRCDPISGHVSLFWYQQALGQGPEFLTYFQNEAQLDKSGLPSDRFFAERPEGSVSTLKIQRTQQEDSAVYLCASSETGDALQETQYFGPGTRLLVL.

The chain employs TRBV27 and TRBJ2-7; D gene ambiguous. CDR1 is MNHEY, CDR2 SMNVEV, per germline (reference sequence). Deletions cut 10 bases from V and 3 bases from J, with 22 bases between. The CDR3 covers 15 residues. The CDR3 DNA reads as TGTGCCACCCAAAGATCCGGCTTTACTTACTACGAGCAGTACTTC. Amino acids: CATQRSGFTYYEQYF.

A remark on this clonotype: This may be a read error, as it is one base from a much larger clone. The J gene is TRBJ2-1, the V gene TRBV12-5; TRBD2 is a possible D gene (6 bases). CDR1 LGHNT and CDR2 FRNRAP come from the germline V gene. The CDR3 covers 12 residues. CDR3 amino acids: CVSGLGGNEQFF. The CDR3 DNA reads TGTGTTAGTGGTTTGGGAGGAAATGAGCAGTTCTTC.

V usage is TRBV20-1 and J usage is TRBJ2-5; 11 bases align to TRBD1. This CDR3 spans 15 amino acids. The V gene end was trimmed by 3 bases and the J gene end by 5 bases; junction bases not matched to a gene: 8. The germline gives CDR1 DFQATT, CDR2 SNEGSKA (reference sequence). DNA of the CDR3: TGCAGTGCTAGGCCGGGACAGGGGGACGGGGAGACCCAGTACTTC. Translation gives CSARPGQGDGETQYF.